The text below deals with one TCR beta chain. The antigen remains undetermined. Produced via immunoSEQ multiplex PCR; TCRdb's table is partial and in-frame only. In the table there are approximately 110,000 clones, about four fifths of which are singletons. The data were taken from a study of radiation and T cells in renal cell carcinoma. Findings and caveats of the study: Pretreatment tumor biopsies were lacking, so baseline clonotypes are unknown.

Described time point: baseline pretreatment blood. The sample's treatment: 15 Gy SBRT to primary tumor, nephrectomy 4 weeks later. Germline CDR1 is SGHRS and CDR2 is YFSETQ. This CDR3 has 16 residues. V was pared by 0 bases and J by 8 bases, with 8 bases of the junction left unmatched. The specimen was blood, collected from a patient whose treatment included radiotherapy and nephrectomy. This clonotype was obtained from a woman aged 60-70 years with renal cell carcinoma. The chain uses TRBV5-1 and TRBJ2-3; TRBD2 agrees at 11 bases. The chain's CDR3 is CASSLGWGLAELTQYF. The CDR3 region has the DNA TGCGCCAGCAGCTTGGGGTGGGGACTAGCGGAGCTTACGCAGTATTTT.